A single sample gave rise to the 32 T cell receptor beta chains below, sequenced in a study of cytomegalovirus exposure and HLA in healthy donors. PCR was performed using 60 Vbeta and 13 Jbeta primers. Only in-frame clones appear in the TCRdb table, and some are missing; sequencing was by immunoSEQ multiplex PCR. The repertoire holds approximately 79,000 clones, almost 80% seen once, with about 22% in the top ten. Source material: PBMCs. The source is a woman aged 35 to 49 in good health and CMV-seropositive.

The rearrangement joins TRBV28 to TRBJ1-1; D is perhaps TRBD1 (6 bases). The ends were cut back, 5 bases at V and 0 bases at J, with 16 bases in the middle. Germline lookup yields CDR1 MDHEN and CDR2 SYDVKM. The CDR3 extends over 16 amino acids. The CDR3 loop reads CASSTRQALMNTEAFF. Here the CDR3 DNA reads TGTGCCAGCAGTACACGACAGGCACTCATGAACACTGAAGCTTTCTTT. Variable domain in full (rest from reference TRBV28 and TRBJ1-1): DVKVTQSSRYLVKRTGEKVFLECVQDMDHENMFWYRQDPGLGLRLIYFSYDVKMKEKGDIPEGYSVSREKKERFSLILESASTNQTSMYLCASSTRQALMNTEAFFGQGTRLTVV.

The chain joins TRBV18 to TRBJ1-5; D is uncertain. This CDR3 comprises 15 residues. Trimming cost V 3 bases and J 0 bases, with 9 bases left between them. Germline lookup yields CDR1 KGHSH and CDR2 LQKENI. As DNA, the CDR3 is TGTGCCAGCTCACCGGGCGCGCGTAGCAATCAGCCCCAGCATTTT. Translating gives CASSPGARSNQPQHF.

The V call is TRBV5-6, the J call TRBJ2-5; 9 nucleotides align to TRBD1. V lost 0 bases and J lost 5; bases outside the gene matches: 8. Germline assignment: CDR1 SGHDT and CDR2 YYEEEE. The CDR3 spans 16 residues. CDR3 sequence: CASSLGTGGVRETQYF. Written as DNA, the CDR3 is TGTGCCAGCAGCTTGGGAACAGGGGGCGTCAGGGAGACCCAGTACTTC.

This clone was observed a few times. The rearrangement links TRBV6-1 to TRBJ2-3; tentatively, D is TRBD2 (5 bases). Germline CDR1 and CDR2: MNHNS and SASEGT. V lost 1 base to trimming and J lost 1 base, with 12 bases between them. The CDR3 runs to 16 residues. In DNA, the CDR3 is TGTGCCAGCAGTGAAGAGAGGGCCCTACGCACAGATACGCAGTATTTT. This codes for CASSEERALRTDTQYF.

The CDR3 sequence: CASSQDGKAVSPQETQYF. For the CDR3, the DNA is TGTGCCAGCAGCCAAGATGGAAAAGCGGTCTCACCCCAAGAGACCCAGTACTTC. The V and J genes are TRBV4-2 and TRBJ2-5; tentatively, D is TRBD2 (5 bases). The V end was cut by 0 bases, the J end by 1 base, with 18 bases between. Germline loops: CDR1 LGHNA, CDR2 YNFKEQ. This CDR3 has 18 amino acids.

This chain uses TRBV30 with TRBJ2-1; 16 bases match TRBD2. This CDR3 has 16 residues. Germline assignment: CDR1 GTSNPN and CDR2 SVGIG (reference sequence). Trimming removed 6 bases from V and 9 bases from J; junction bases left unmatched: 11. The CDR3 here is CACHEGGTSGRGEQFF. In nucleotides, the CDR3 is TGTGCCTGTCACGAGGGTGGGACTAGCGGGAGGGGTGAGCAGTTCTTC.

The CDR3 region has the DNA TGTGCCAGTAGTGTCACAGGGATTCTAAACACTGAAGCTTTCTTT. It encodes CASSVTGILNTEAFF. V gene TRBV19 combines with J gene TRBJ1-1; a possible D gene is TRBD1 (6 bases). The CDR3 runs 15 residues. Germline CDR1 and CDR2: LNHDA and SQIVND (reference sequence). With 5 bases removed from V and 2 bases from J, the gap between germline ends came to 15 bases.

The chain has TRBV5-4 and TRBJ2-3, with a possible D match to TRBD1 (6 bases). CDR3 length: 16 residues. Germline V gene data show CDR1 as SGHNT and CDR2 as YYREEE (reference sequence). Trimming left V 4 bases short and J 2 bases short, with 17 bases between. CDR3 in DNA: TGTGCCAGCAGCCAACAGGGAATTTTACTCACAGATACGCAGTATTTT. This sequence encodes CASSQQGILLTDTQYF.

This chain joins TRBV28 and TRBJ2-2, with 10 bases lining up with TRBD2. The CDR3 runs 15 residues. Per the germline V gene, CDR1 is MDHEN and CDR2 is SYDVKM. V gave up 1 base and J gave up 4 bases; unmatched junction bases: 0. The CDR3 here is CASSLLAGGTGELFF. The CDR3 DNA follows: TGTGCCAGCAGTTTATTAGCGGGAGGCACCGGGGAGCTGTTTTTT.

V and J are TRBV5-1 and TRBJ2-5; 7 bases line up with TRBD2. Trimming cost V 3 bases and J 5 bases; bases outside gene matches: 13. CDR3 length: 16 amino acids. Germline loops: CDR1 SGHRS, CDR2 YFSETQ. CDR3 sequence (DNA): TGCGCCAGCAGCTCGGGAGGTCTGGGGGTCGGGGAGACCCAGTACTTC. Translation: CASSSGGLGVGETQYF.

The chain uses TRBV19 and TRBJ2-1; TRBD1 might be the D (6 bases). V was clipped by 5 bases and J by 0 bases, with 14 bases between them. The CDR3 runs 16 residues. Germline-derived CDR1 and CDR2 are LNHDA and SQIVND (reference sequence). This chain's CDR3 is CASSFTQGSSYNEQFF. Here the CDR3 DNA reads TGTGCCAGTAGTTTTACCCAGGGGAGCTCCTACAATGAGCAGTTCTTC.

This chain joins TRBV5-1 and TRBJ2-3; 9 positions agree with TRBD2. V lost 1 base and J lost 2; bases outside the gene matches: 5. The V gene's germline CDR1 is SGHRS and CDR2 YFSETQ. The CDR3 loop spans 16 amino acids. CDR3 protein: CASSLIAGAPTDTQYF. Here the CDR3 DNA reads TGCGCCAGCAGCTTGATAGCGGGGGCGCCCACAGATACGCAGTATTTT.

The V gene is TRBV5-8, the J gene TRBJ1-2, with 7 bases lining up with TRBD1. This CDR3 contains 12 residues. V trimming: 7 bases; J trimming: 4 bases; junction bases outside the gene matches: 4. Per the germline V gene, CDR1 is SGHTS and CDR2 is YDEGEE. The CDR3: CASRQGAYGYTF. CDR3 coding DNA: TGTGCCAGCCGACAGGGCGCCTATGGCTACACCTTC.

This chain uses TRBV19 with TRBJ2-1; 13 nucleotides agree with TRBD2. Germline-derived CDR1 and CDR2 are LNHDA and SQIVND (reference sequence). J lost 8 bases, V lost 2 bases, and 12 bases had no gene match. CDR3 length: 18 residues. For the CDR3, the DNA is TGTGCCAGTAGTATATCGGGACTAGCGGGGAGTCTTCGGGATGAGCAGTTCTTC. Translated: CASSISGLAGSLRDEQFF.

The sample holds one count of this clone. Other DNA sequences in the sample encode the same CDR3. J is TRBJ2-7 and V is TRBV9; D is undetermined. CDR3 length: 12 amino acids. Germline V CDR1 and CDR2: SGDLS, YYNGEE. Trimming took off 3 bases at V and 6 bases at J, with 10 bases between the two ends. The CDR3 region has the DNA TGTGCCAGCAGCGGGCATGGCGGCGAGCAGTACTTC. Residues: CASSGHGGEQYF. Together with reference TRBV9 and TRBJ2-7, the CDR3 gives the full variable domain: DSGVTQTPKHLITATGQRVTLRCSPRSGDLSVYWYQQSLDQGLQFLIQYYNGEERAKGNILERFSAQQFPDLHSELNLSSLELGDSALYFCASSGHGGEQYFGPGTRLTVT.

This rearrangement joins TRBV4-1 to TRBJ2-7; possible D gene TRBD2, 6 bases. Trimming removed 0 bases at V and 3 bases at J, with 9 bases between. This CDR3 is 14 amino acids long. The V gene's germline CDR1 is MGHRA and CDR2 YSYEKL. The CDR3 sequence is CASSQERDYYEQYF. CDR3 DNA: TGCGCCAGCAGCCAAGAGCGGGATTACTACGAGCAGTACTTC.

V gene TRBV5-1 combines with J gene TRBJ2-5; maybe TRBD2 (6 bases). V shed 0 bases and J shed 3 bases, with 12 bases lying between them. CDR1 and CDR2 from the germline V gene are SGHRS and YFSETQ. The CDR3 consists of 15 residues. Here the CDR3 DNA reads TGCGCCAGCAGCTTGGTTCTAGCGACTAAAGAGACCCAGTACTTC. This gives the protein CASSLVLATKETQYF.

V and J are TRBV29-1 and TRBJ2-3; 9 positions agree with TRBD1. The CDR3 consists of 15 residues. V shed 2 bases, J shed 1 base, and the junction held 4 bases outside the gene matches. CDR1 and CDR2 (germline): SQVTM, ANQGSEA. CDR3 in amino acids: CSVENRGLGTDTQYF. The CDR3 nucleotides read TGCAGCGTTGAAAACAGGGGGCTCGGCACAGATACGCAGTATTTT.

The V and J genes are TRBV7-9 and TRBJ2-1, with TRBD2 identical over 10 bases. V trimming: 5 bases; J trimming: 12 bases; junction bases outside the gene matches: 19. CDR1 is SEHNR and CDR2 is FQNEAQ in the germline V gene (reference sequence). CDR3 length: 17 amino acids. This chain's CDR3 is CASSHSKAGGPSTGQFF. DNA of the CDR3: TGTGCCAGCAGCCATTCTAAAGCGGGAGGGCCATCCACTGGGCAGTTCTTC.

In its sample, this clone was seen a few times. The chain carries TRBV5-1 and TRBJ2-7; 12 nucleotides match TRBD2. The CDR3 has 19 residues. V lost 0 bases to trimming and J lost 4 bases; unmatched junction nucleotides: 14. In germline, CDR1 is SGHRS, CDR2 YFSETQ. As DNA, the CDR3 is TGCGCCAGCAGCTTGGGGGGCTGGGGGCCGACTAGCGGGAGTTACGAGCAGTACTTC. Its protein is CASSLGGWGPTSGSYEQYF.

The CDR3 nucleotides read TGTGCCAGCAGTTTACTAGCGGGAGACACCGGGGAGCTGTTTTTT. Amino acids: CASSLLAGDTGELFF. The rearrangement uses TRBV6-5 and TRBJ2-2, with TRBD2 matching over 11 bases. CDR3 length equals 15 residues. From germline, CDR1 is MNHEY and CDR2 SVGAGI. Trimming at V came to 4 bases and at J to 3 bases, leaving 1 base not matched to a gene.

The chain is built from TRBV28 and TRBJ2-7, with 8 bases that match TRBD1. Germline-derived CDR1 and CDR2 are MDHEN and SYDVKM. There are 16 residues in the CDR3. Trimming removed 4 bases from V and 0 bases from J; junction bases left unmatched: 8. CDR3 loop: CASSSLGDRISYEQYF. CDR3 DNA: TGTGCCAGCAGTTCTCTCGGGGACAGGATCTCCTACGAGCAGTACTTC.

This clone has only one observation. The chain recombines TRBV19 with TRBJ2-5; the D is unclear. Between the trimmed V and J ends, which lost 4 bases and 2 bases, there was a span of 8 bases. Germline lookup yields CDR1 LNHDA and CDR2 SQIVND (reference sequence). The CDR3 totals 13 residues. The CDR3 reads CASSTRKQETQYF. The DNA of the CDR3 is TGTGCCAGTAGTACCAGAAAACAAGAGACCCAGTACTTC.

This chain connects TRBV11-3 to TRBJ2-1; the D gene is possibly TRBD2 (6 bases). V was clipped by 1 base and J by 6 bases, with 10 bases between them. The CDR3 has 14 amino acids. Germline CDR1 SGHNT, CDR2 YENEEA. CDR3 sequence (DNA): TGTGCCAGCAGCTTAGGGGGGGTTCTCAATGAGCAGTTCTTC. Encoded protein: CASSLGGVLNEQFF. Full variable domain (rest looked up from reference TRBV11-3 and TRBJ2-1): EAGVVQSPRYKIIEKKQPVAFWCNPISGHNTLYWYLQNLGQGPELLIRYENEEAVDDSQLPKDRFSAERLKGVDSTLKIQPAELGDSAVYLCASSLGGVLNEQFFGPGTRLTVL.

The gene calls are TRBV19 and TRBJ2-3; D is possibly TRBD2 (6 bases). Looked up from germline, CDR1 is LNHDA and CDR2 is SQIVND (reference sequence). This CDR3 spans 15 amino acids. V was pared by 4 bases and J by 1 base, with 12 bases between. DNA of the CDR3: TGTGCCAGTAGTAGCGGGGTTAGAGGCACAGATACGCAGTATTTT. Translation: CASSSGVRGTDTQYF.

This chain uses TRBV19 with TRBJ1-5; possible D gene TRBD1, 6 bases. Germline CDR1 reads LNHDA; CDR2 reads SQIVND (reference sequence). The V end lost 8 bases, the J end lost 7 bases, and 15 bases lay between the germline ends. CDR3 length: 13 amino acids. CDR3 bases: TGTGCCAGTTCGCGACAGGTAAGGCAGCCCCAGCATTTT. Its protein product is CASSRQVRQPQHF.

The CDR3 region is CASSLQGLESPSGPDEQYF. CDR3 sequence (DNA): TGTGCCAGCAGCCTACAGGGGTTGGAGAGTCCTAGCGGGCCCGACGAGCAGTACTTC. The chain recombines TRBV21-1 with TRBJ2-7; TRBD2, as called in the table, went unchecked against the DNA. TRBV21-1 is marked as a pseudogene. The CDR3 contains 19 residues.

V gene TRBV18 combines with J gene TRBJ2-2; D may be TRBD2 (6 bases). The V and J ends lost 3 bases and 6 bases respectively, with 11 bases between them. This CDR3 has 14 residues. CDR1 and CDR2 (germline): KGHSH, LQKENI. The CDR3 here is CASSPSQRAGELFF. Here the CDR3 DNA reads TGTGCCAGCTCACCTTCCCAGCGGGCCGGGGAGCTGTTTTTT.

This sequence joins TRBV12-1 and TRBJ1-5; the table's D gene call, TRBD1, was not cross checked with the DNA. TRBV12-1 is classified as a pseudogene. CDR3 length: 14 amino acids. The CDR3 reads CASSWTGGNQPQHF. CDR3 DNA: TGTGCCAGCAGCTGGACAGGGGGCAATCAGCCCCAGCATTTT.

The chain is built from TRBV7-9 and TRBJ1-6; D remains unclear. V lost 8 bases to trimming and J lost 0 bases, with 11 bases between them. The CDR3 consists of 15 residues. Germline CDR1 SEHNR, CDR2 FQNEAQ (reference sequence). As DNA, the CDR3 is TGTGCCAGCGCACACAGCAGCTCCTATAATTCACCCCTCCACTTT. Translation gives CASAHSSSYNSPLHF.

This chain links TRBV27 with TRBJ1-4; D gene unclear. The V gene lost 10 bases and the J gene lost 5 bases, with 14 bases spanning the gap. The germline gives CDR1 MNHEY, CDR2 SMNVEV (reference sequence). The CDR3 is 13 residues long. CDR3 residues: CATSGVQNEKLFF. CDR3 coding DNA: TGTGCCACCTCCGGGGTCCAGAATGAAAAACTGTTTTTT.

This chain links TRBV4-2 with TRBJ2-4, with TRBD2 identical over 7 bases. This CDR3 region has 14 residues. CDR1 is LGHNA, CDR2 YNFKEQ, per germline. The V segment lost 3 bases and the J segment 4 bases; nucleotides outside the gene matches: 3. The chain's CDR3 is CASSQTSPKNIQYF. The CDR3 bases are TGTGCCAGCAGCCAGACTAGCCCAAAAAACATTCAGTACTTC.